The 15 T cell receptor beta chains below were found in one sample sequenced in a study of T cell clonality in common variable immunodeficiency. Overall study results and limits: Fewer deletions and N-nucleotide insertions were reportedly seen in common variable immunodeficiency TCR beta sequences.

No antigen is known for these receptors. Generated by immunoSEQ multiplex PCR, the TCRdb table keeps only in-frame clones and is missing some. The data show 25,000 to 35,000 clones, with none appearing a single time. The sample was peripheral blood mononuclear cells. All receptors derive from a human donor with common variable immunodeficiency.

This clone appeared many times. Coverage ceases 3 residues before the CDR3 finishes, and the germline J gene fills in the end. The genes are TRBV2 and TRBJ2-3; no clear D gene. Germline assignment: CDR1 SNHLY and CDR2 FYNNEI. CDR3 length: 15 residues. V was clipped by 1 base and J by 0 bases, with 8 bases between them. The sequenced CDR3 bases are TGTGCCAGCAGTGAAGATACAGTGAGCACAGATACG. It specifies CASSEDTVSTDT. The whole CDR3 sequence is CASSEDTVSTDTQYF.

As to this clone: The missing CDR3 end, 3 residues past where the read stops, is filled in from the germline J gene. The chain couples TRBV7-6 to TRBJ1-4, with 8 nucleotides matching TRBD1. V gave up 5 bases and J gave up 0 bases; unmatched junction bases: 11. The length of the CDR3 is 18 residues. Looked up from germline, CDR1 is SGHVS and CDR2 is FNYEAQ. CDR3 in amino acids: CASSTQDRVLATNEKLFF. The sequenced part of the CDR3 DNA is TGTGCCAGCAGCACCCAGGACAGGGTCCTTGCAACTAATGAAAAA.

Of note for this clone: Read coverage stops 3 residues before the CDR3 terminus; the germline J gene supplies the remainder. The chain has TRBV7-9 and TRBJ2-3, with a tentative D call TRBD1 (5 bases). Germline lookup yields CDR1 SEHNR and CDR2 FQNEAQ (reference sequence). The CDR3 length is 11 residues. CDR3 protein: CASSGAPSQYF. The DNA read from the CDR3 is TGTGCCAGCAGCGGGGCCCCGTCG.

This clone was counted between two and nine times. The read ends 3 residues shy of where the CDR3 ends; the end is completed using the germline J gene. The rearrangement joins TRBV13 to TRBJ2-7; TRBD2 aligns across 9 bases. Looked up from germline, CDR1 is PRHDT and CDR2 is FYEKMQ (reference sequence). Germline trimming cut 5 bases from V and 2 bases from J; bases unmatched to any gene: 7. The CDR3 spans 15 residues. The CDR3 loop reads CASSTSGGRAYEQYF. Incomplete CDR3 DNA: TGTGCCAGCAGCACCAGCGGGGGGAGGGCCTACGAG.

This clone has a count of ten or more. Read data end 3 residues before the CDR3 end; the end is taken from the germline J gene. The genes are TRBV19 and TRBJ2-3; D is unclear. Germline lookup yields CDR1 LNHDA and CDR2 SQIVND (reference sequence). The CDR3 spans 15 residues. The V gene lost 1 base and the J gene lost 2 bases, with 10 bases spanning the gap. CDR3 amino acids: CASSIGNSYTDTQYF. CDR3 bases read: TGTGCCAGTAGTATAGGGAACAGCTACACAGATACG.

This clone was counted a few times. The CDR3 end is not reached by the read, which stops 3 residues before it; the germline J gene fills it in. The chain is built from TRBV19 and TRBJ2-2, with 7 bases fitting TRBD1. CDR3 length: 16 amino acids. The V and J ends lost 7 bases and 7 bases, in that order; junction bases with no gene match: 15. Germline V gene data show CDR1 as LNHDA and CDR2 as SQIVND (reference sequence). The CDR3 is CASNLLGGPRGGELFF. CDR3 DNA, as far as it was read: TGTGCCAGTAACCTGCTAGGGGGCCCCCGGGGCGGGGAG. Filled out from reference TRBV19 and TRBJ2-2, the complete variable domain reads DGGITQSPKYLFRKEGQNVTLSCEQNLNHDAMYWYRQDPGQGLRLIYYSQIVNDFQKGDIAEGYSVSREKKESFPLTVTSAQKNPTAFYLCASNLLGGPRGGELFFGEGSRLTVL.

This clone has a count of ten or more. The read halts 3 residues ahead of the CDR3 end, with the missing end drawn from the germline J gene. This chain uses TRBV5-6 with TRBJ1-3; D perhaps matches TRBD1 (5 bases). Germline V gives CDR1 SGHDT, CDR2 YYEEEE. The CDR3 contains 15 residues. V lost 2 bases to trimming and J lost 4 bases, with 13 bases between them. The CDR3 region is CASSLAPTVGNTIYF. The sequenced CDR3 bases are TGTGCCAGCAGCTTAGCCCCGACAGTCGGAAACACC. The complete variable domain, with remaining parts taken from reference TRBV5-6 and TRBJ1-3, reads DAGVTQSPTHLIKTRGQQVTLRCSPKSGHDTVSWYQQALGQGPQFIFQYYEEEERQRGNFPDRFSGHQFPNYSSELNVNALLLGDSALYLCASSLAPTVGNTIYFGEGSWLTVV.

This clone was seen many times. Coverage ceases 3 residues before the CDR3 finishes, and the germline J gene fills in the end. V and J are TRBV20-1 and TRBJ1-2; D might be TRBD1 (5 bases). Trimming cost V 6 bases and J 6 bases, with 17 bases left between them. The germline V gene encodes CDR1 DFQATT and CDR2 SNEGSKA (reference sequence). This CDR3 is 13 amino acids long. The CDR3 sequence: CSAAKRGVDGYTF. The sequenced part of the CDR3 DNA is TGCAGTGCCGCGAAGCGGGGGGTTGATGGC.

This clone was detected ten times or more. Read coverage stops 3 residues before the CDR3 terminus; the germline J gene supplies the remainder. The chain joins TRBV18 to TRBJ1-1; D is perhaps TRBD1 (5 bases). CDR1 and CDR2 from the germline V gene are KGHSH and LQKENI. This CDR3 comprises 14 residues. Trimming shortened V by 6 bases and J by 4 bases, and 15 bases separated the two germline ends. CDR3 region: CASSMQGLGTEAFF. Incomplete CDR3 DNA: TGTGCCAGCTCGATGCAGGGTCTGGGCACTGAA.

This clone has only a few counts. The read ends 3 residues shy of where the CDR3 ends; the end is completed using the germline J gene. The chain uses TRBV30 and TRBJ1-6; D may be TRBD1 (5 bases). V lost 0 bases, J lost 12 bases, and 12 bases lay in between. The germline CDR1 and CDR2 sequences are GTSNPN and SVGIG (reference sequence). This CDR3 is 13 amino acids long. The covered CDR3 bases are TGTGCCTGGAGTGTAAATTCGGGGGGACCC. This translates into CAWSVNSGGP. The whole CDR3 sequence reads CAWSVNSGGPLHF. The whole variable domain, filled in from reference TRBV30 and TRBJ1-6, reads SQTIHQWPATLVQPVGSPLSLECTVEGTSNPNLYWYRQAAGRGLQLLFYSVGIGQISSEVPQNLSASRPQDRQFILSSKKLLLSDSGFYLCAWSVNSGGPLHFGNGTRLTVT.

This clone came up many times. Read data end 3 residues before the CDR3 end; the end is taken from the germline J gene. V is TRBV19 and J is TRBJ1-6, with unresolved D. The CDR3 is 13 amino acids. Trimming pared 5 bases from V and 8 bases from J, leaving 10 bases between. CDR1 is LNHDA and CDR2 is SQIVND in the germline V gene (reference sequence). Partial CDR3 DNA: TGTGCCAGTAGTTCGCTACGAGATTCACCC. Translating it yields CASSSLRDSP. The whole CDR3 protein is CASSSLRDSPLHF.

The table lists this clone with a few counts. The CDR3 goes on 3 residues after the read ends, and that part is filled in from the germline J gene. The chain joins TRBV19 to TRBJ1-5, with D perhaps TRBD1 (5 bases). Trimming stripped 4 bases from V and 0 bases from J, with 13 bases between. In germline, CDR1 is LNHDA, CDR2 SQIVND (reference sequence). The CDR3 covers 16 residues. The CDR3 reads CASSNRRVNSNQPQHF. The part of the CDR3 DNA that was read is TGTGCCAGTAGTAACAGGAGAGTAAATAGCAATCAGCCC.

On this clone itself: The observed sequence ends 3 residues before the CDR3 terminus, with the missing tail filled in from the germline J gene. This chain joins TRBV13 and TRBJ1-2; TRBD1 might be the D (5 bases). CDR3 size: 10 residues. The V gene's germline CDR1 is PRHDT and CDR2 FYEKMQ (reference sequence). The sequenced CDR3 bases are TGTGCCAGCGGGGACTCGGGC. Amino acid sequence: CASGDSG. The whole CDR3 sequence is CASGDSGYTF.

This clone was detected a few times. The read finishes 3 residues shy of the CDR3 end, and the germline J gene is used to complete it. The J gene is TRBJ2-3, the V gene TRBV19, with D possibly being TRBD2 (5 bases). V lost 2 bases and J lost 1, with 10 bases in between. This CDR3 spans 15 amino acids. Germline values: CDR1 LNHDA, CDR2 SQIVND (reference sequence). CDR3 DNA (partial): TGTGCCAGTAGTATAAGAGCGGTTGGCACAGATACG. Its translation is CASSIRAVGTDT. The full CDR3 reads CASSIRAVGTDTQYF.

This clone was recorded many times. The read ends 3 residues early relative to the CDR3; the germline J gene fills the gap. The chain links TRBV29-1 to TRBJ2-7; TRBD1 matches 8 bases. CDR1 and CDR2 (germline): SQVTM, ANQGSEA. There are 15 residues in the CDR3. V shed 7 bases and J 6 bases; nucleotides not matched to a gene: 17. The CDR3 loop is CSASIQGARIGEQYF. The covered CDR3 bases are TGCAGCGCCTCGATCCAGGGGGCGCGGATCGGCGAG.